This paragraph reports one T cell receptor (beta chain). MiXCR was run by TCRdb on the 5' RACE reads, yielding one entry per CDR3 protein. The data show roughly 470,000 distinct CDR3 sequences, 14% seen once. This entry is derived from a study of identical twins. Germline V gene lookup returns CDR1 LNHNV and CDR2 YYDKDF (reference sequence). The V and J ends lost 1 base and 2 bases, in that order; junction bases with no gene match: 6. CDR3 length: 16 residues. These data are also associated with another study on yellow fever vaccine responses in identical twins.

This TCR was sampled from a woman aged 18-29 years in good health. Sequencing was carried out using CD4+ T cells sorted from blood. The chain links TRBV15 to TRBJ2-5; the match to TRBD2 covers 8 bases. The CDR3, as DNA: TGTGCCACCAGCAGAGGCGTAGCGGGGCTACAAGAGACCCAGTACTTC. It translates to CATSRGVAGLQETQYF.